The clone carrying this TCR beta chain has a single count. What it binds is not known. V was pared by 4 bases and J by 4 bases, with 16 bases between. The CDR3 sequence is 15 residues long. Germline V lookup: CDR1 MNHNY, CDR2 SVGAGI (reference sequence). The data were obtained in a study of cytomegalovirus exposure and HLA in healthy donors. General study findings and limits: Both high specificity and high sensitivity reportedly marked the classifier's diagnosis of cytomegalovirus status. Three chains linked to CMV were shown in vitro to be specific for CMV antigens.

Clones were sequenced by immunoSEQ multiplex PCR, and TCRdb holds only the in-frame ones, with some missing. The sample lists 250,000 to 400,000 clones; 88% were seen once. This TCR was recovered from a man aged 25 to 40 in good health and CMV-seronegative. The gene calls are TRBV6-6 and TRBJ2-5; weak D call: TRBD1 (5 bases). Sequences were obtained from PBMCs. The CDR3 region is CASSSTGQGGETQYF. The CDR3 coding sequence is TGTGCCAGCAGTTCTACAGGTCAGGGCGGAGAGACCCAGTACTTC.